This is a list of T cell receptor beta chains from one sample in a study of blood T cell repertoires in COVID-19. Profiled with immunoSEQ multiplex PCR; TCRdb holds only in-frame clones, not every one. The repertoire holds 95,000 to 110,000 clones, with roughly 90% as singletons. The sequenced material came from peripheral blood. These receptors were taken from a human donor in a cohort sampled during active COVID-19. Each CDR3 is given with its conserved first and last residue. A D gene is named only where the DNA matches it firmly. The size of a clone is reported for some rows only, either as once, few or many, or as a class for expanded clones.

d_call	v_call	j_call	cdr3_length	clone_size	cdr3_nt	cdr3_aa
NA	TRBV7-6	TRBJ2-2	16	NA	TGTGCCAGCAGCCCTGGACTGGGGGGTAACACCGGGGAGCTGTTTTTT	CASSPGLGGNTGELFF
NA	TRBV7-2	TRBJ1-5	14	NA	TGTGCCAGCAGCTTAAGAGTAGGCAATCAGCCCCAGCATTTT	CASSLRVGNQPQHF
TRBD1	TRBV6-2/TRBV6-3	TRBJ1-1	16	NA	TGTGCCAGCAGTGTGAGGACAGGGTATAAGAACACTGAAGCTTTCTTT	CASSVRTGYKNTEAFF
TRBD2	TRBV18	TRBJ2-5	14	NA	TGTGCCAGCTCACCACCTCTAGCGGGGGAGACCCAGTACTTC	CASSPPLAGETQYF
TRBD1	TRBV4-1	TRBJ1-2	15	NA	TGCGCCAGCAGCCAACGTACAGGGGTGGGCTATGGCTACACCTTC	CASSQRTGVGYGYTF
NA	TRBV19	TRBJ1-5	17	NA	TGTGCCAGTACCAAGACTCCAGGACAGAAGAGCAATCAGCCCCAGCATTTT	CASTKTPGQKSNQPQHF
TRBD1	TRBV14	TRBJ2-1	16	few	TGTGCCAGCAGCCAAGAACCGGGACAGGGAGACAATGAGCAGTTCTTC	CASSQEPGQGDNEQFF
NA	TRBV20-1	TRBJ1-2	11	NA	TGCAGTGCTAGAGGGGACAATGGCTACACCTTC	CSARGDNGYTF
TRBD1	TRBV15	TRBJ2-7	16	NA	TGTGCCACCAGCAGAGATGGAGAGGGGGCTATAGACGAGCAGTACTTC	CATSRDGEGAIDEQYF
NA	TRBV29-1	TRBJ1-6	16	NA	TGCAGCGTCGGGGGGAGGGGTAGCTCCTATAATTCACCCCTCCACTTT	CSVGGRGSSYNSPLHF
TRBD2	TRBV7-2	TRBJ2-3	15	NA	TGTGCCAGCAGCCGTCGGACTAGAAGCGCAGATACGCAGTATTTT	CASSRRTRSADTQYF
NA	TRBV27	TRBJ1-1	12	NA	TGTGCCAGCAGGGTGGGCAGCACTGAAGCTTTCTTT	CASRVGSTEAFF
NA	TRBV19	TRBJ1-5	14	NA	TGTGCCAGTAGCACTGGACAAGTTCATCAGCCCCAGCATTTT	CASSTGQVHQPQHF
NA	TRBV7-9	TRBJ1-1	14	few	TGTGCCAGCAGCTTAGGAGCAGGGAGGGCTGAAGCTTTCTTT	CASSLGAGRAEAFF
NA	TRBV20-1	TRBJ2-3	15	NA	TGCAGTGCTAGTCCGGTAATGGTTAGTACAGATACGCAGTATTTT	CSASPVMVSTDTQYF
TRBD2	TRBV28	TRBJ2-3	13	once	TGTGCCAGCAGCCGGACTAGCGGAGATACGCAGTATTTT	CASSRTSGDTQYF
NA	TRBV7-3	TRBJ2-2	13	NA	TGTGCCAGCAGCTTAAGCGGCTCCGGGGAGCTGTTTTTT	CASSLSGSGELFF
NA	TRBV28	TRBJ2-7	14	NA	TGTGCCAGCAGTCTGACAAATCAACCGTACGAGCAGTACTTC	CASSLTNQPYEQYF
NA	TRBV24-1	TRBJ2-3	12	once	TGTGCCACCAGTGCTGGAGTAAATACGCAGTATTTT	CATSAGVNTQYF
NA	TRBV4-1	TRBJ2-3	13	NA	TGCGCCAGCAGCCAAGACGGTCCAGATACGCAGTATTTT	CASSQDGPDTQYF
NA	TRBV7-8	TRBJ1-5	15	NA	TGTGCCAGCAGCTTAGGGACTCCTAGCAATCAGCCCCAGCATTTT	CASSLGTPSNQPQHF
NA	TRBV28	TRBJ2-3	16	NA	TGTGCCAGCAGTTTCTCCACAGGGAAAAACACAGATACGCAGTATTTT	CASSFSTGKNTDTQYF
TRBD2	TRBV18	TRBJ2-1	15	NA	TGTGCCAGCTCACCACCTAGCGGGGGTTACAATGAGCAGTTCTTC	CASSPPSGGYNEQFF
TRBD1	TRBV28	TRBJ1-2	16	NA	TGTGCCAGCAGCCTCACGGGACAGTTCACTAACTATGGCTACACCTTC	CASSLTGQFTNYGYTF
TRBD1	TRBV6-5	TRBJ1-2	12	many	TGTGCCAGCAGACCCGGGGACAGTGGCTACACCTTC	CASRPGDSGYTF
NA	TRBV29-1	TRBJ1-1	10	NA	TGCAGCGCCGTAAACACTGAAGCTTTCTTT	CSAVNTEAFF
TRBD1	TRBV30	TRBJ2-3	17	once	TGTGCCTGGAGTGATCGATTTGACAGGGGGCGCCTGGATACGCAGTATTTT	CAWSDRFDRGRLDTQYF
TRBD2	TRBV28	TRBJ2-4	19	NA	TGTGCCAGCAGTTTTCTATTGGGACTAGCGGGAGTAGCCAAAAACATTCAGTACTTC	CASSFLLGLAGVAKNIQYF
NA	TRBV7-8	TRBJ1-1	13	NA	TGTGCTACTAGTCTGGGATCGGACACTGAAGCTTTCTTT	CATSLGSDTEAFF
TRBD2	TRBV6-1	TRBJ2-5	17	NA	TGTGCCAGCAGTGGGGGACTAGCGGGGGAGGACAAAGAGACCCAGTACTTC	CASSGGLAGEDKETQYF
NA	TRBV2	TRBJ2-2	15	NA	TGTGCCAGCCTGAAGGAGTTTGCGAACACCGGGGAGCTGTTTTTT	CASLKEFANTGELFF
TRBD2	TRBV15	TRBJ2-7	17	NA	TGTGCCACCAGCAGGAGTGGGACTAGCGGCTTTAGCTACGAGCAGTACTTC	CATSRSGTSGFSYEQYF
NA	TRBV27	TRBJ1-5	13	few	TGTGCCAGCAGTTTTGGAGGGTTGGAGCCCCAGCATTTT	CASSFGGLEPQHF
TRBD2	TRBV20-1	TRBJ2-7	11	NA	TGCACCAGCGGGAGTGTCAACGAGCAGTACTTC	CTSGSVNEQYF
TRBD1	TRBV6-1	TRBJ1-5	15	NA	TGTGCCAGCAGTGACGTGAAGACAGGGGTCCGACCCCAGCATTTT	CASSDVKTGVRPQHF
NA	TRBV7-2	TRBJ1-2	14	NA	TGTGCCAGCAGCTTAGATCTGGGGGCTTGGGGCTACACCTTC	CASSLDLGAWGYTF
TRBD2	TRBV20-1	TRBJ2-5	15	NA	TGCAGTGCTAGTATTAGCGGGAGTGAACAAGAGACCCAGTACTTC	CSASISGSEQETQYF
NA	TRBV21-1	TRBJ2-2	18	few	TGTGCCAGCAGCATAATCGGTCGGGACAGGAGAAACACCGGGGAGCTGTTTTTT	CASSIIGRDRRNTGELFF
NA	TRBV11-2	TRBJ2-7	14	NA	TGTGCCAGCAGCTTAGTGACCGGGAGCTACGAGCAGTACTTC	CASSLVTGSYEQYF
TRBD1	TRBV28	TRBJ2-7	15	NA	TGTGCCAGCAGGCTGACAGGGTCGGGCTCCTACGAGCAGTACTTC	CASRLTGSGSYEQYF
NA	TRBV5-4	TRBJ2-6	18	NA	TGTGCCAGCAGCTTCGGCTTCAACGCGGGCTCTGGGGCCAACGTCCTGACTTTC	CASSFGFNAGSGANVLTF
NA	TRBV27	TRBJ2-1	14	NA	TGTGCCAGCAGTTGGGGGGGCCAGGCTGCGGAGCAGTTCTTC	CASSWGGQAAEQFF
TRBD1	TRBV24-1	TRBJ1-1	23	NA	TGTGCCACCAGTGATCGATCATCGCCGGGACAGGGGGGGGGTAACGCCATGAACACTGAAGCTTTCTTT	CATSDRSSPGQGGGNAMNTEAFF